The TCR beta chain under discussion was sequenced for a study of OX40 agonist ivuxolimab in advanced cancers. V dropped 5 bases and J dropped 8 bases, with 15 bases sitting between them. From germline, CDR1 is KGHSH and CDR2 LQKENI. The CDR3 consists of 14 residues. Sequenced by immunoSEQ multiplex PCR; TCRdb stores in-frame clones only, minus some. The data contain roughly 25,000 clones, around 73% of them singletons. The TCR sequence derives from an adult with an advanced solid tumor such as melanoma, head and neck, liver or kidney cancer. The source material was CD4+ or CD8+ T cells sorted from blood, sampled in a trial of the OX40 agonist ivuxolimab. The chain links TRBV18 to TRBJ1-4; D is undetermined. The CDR3 nucleotides are TGTGCCAGCTCAGGCGAAAGCCGCTTAGAAAAACTGTTTTTT. It yields the protein CASSGESRLEKLFF.